This TCR beta chain was captured by sequencing in a study of cytomegalovirus exposure and HLA in healthy donors. Background on the study: Later, an analysis reported that the 95 to 150 validation repertoires had used the same platform as the roughly 650 first-cohort repertoires.

Looked up from germline, CDR1 is SGDLS and CDR2 is YYNGEE. The ends were cut back, 4 bases at V and 6 bases at J, with 17 bases in the middle. This CDR3 spans 15 amino acids. The data were produced by immunoSEQ multiplex PCR, yet TCRdb's version contains in-frame clones alone and is incomplete. The data show more than 110,000 clones, 80% to 90% seen once. This TCR derives from a man aged 18-30 years in good health and CMV-seronegative. This chain links TRBV9 with TRBJ2-4, with a weak D call TRBD1 (5 bases). Sequenced input: PBMCs. CDR3 bases: TGTGCCAGCAGCCCCCGCCAGGGCGATGCAAACATTCAGTACTTC. Translated, it gives CASSPRQGDANIQYF.